These T cell receptor beta chains were read from a single sample in a study of follicular helper T cells after annual influenza vaccination. The table came from immunoSEQ multiplex PCR; TCRdb's copy has only in-frame clones and leaves some out. The sample contains 9,500 to 15,000 clones, over 70% of which appear only once. The input for sequencing was CXCR5+ CD38- circulating T follicular helper cells from blood, taken on the day of influenza vaccination. The receptors stem from an adult who received the influenza vaccine. The CDR3 runs from the conserved cysteine through the conserved F or W. D genes are given only for firm matches. Not all rows give a size; the values are once, few, many and, for expanded clones, a class.

. | TRBJ2-3 | . | TRBV5-4 | TGTGCCAGCAGCAAAAGCAGGGTAACTGCAGATACGCAGTATTTT | CASSKSRVTADTQYF
. | TRBJ1-5 | . | TRBV7-9 | TGTGCCAGCAGCTTCGGAGGGGGGGGTCAGCCCCAGCATTTT | CASSFGGGGQPQHF
. | TRBJ1-1 | . | TRBV5-1 | TGCGCCAGCAGCTCCAATTCAGCCGGTATTGATGAAGCTTTCTTT | CASSSNSAGIDEAFF
. | TRBJ1-1 | . | TRBV19 | TGTGCCAGTAGCAGGACTCTCCAAACTGAAGCTTTCTTT | CASSRTLQTEAFF
. | TRBJ2-1 | . | TRBV9 | TGTGCCAGCAGCGTAGTCCCCAGGGCCGACTCCTACAATGAGCAGTTCTTC | CASSVVPRADSYNEQFF
. | TRBJ2-3 | TRBD2 | TRBV30 | TGTGCCTGGAAGGTACTAGCGGGGGGGCCTGTGACAGATACGCAGTATTTT | CAWKVLAGGPVTDTQYF
. | TRBJ2-3 | . | TRBV28 | TGTGCCAGCATGGGTGCGGGGTCAGGAGATACGCAGTATTTT | CASMGAGSGDTQYF
. | TRBJ1-4 | . | TRBV7-8 | TGTGCCAGCAGTAGGCAGTCTAATGAAAAACTGTTTTTT | CASSRQSNEKLFF
. | TRBJ1-2 | . | TRBV7-2 | TGTGCCAGCAGTACGACGTGGGGCTACACCTTC | CASSTTWGYTF
once | TRBJ2-2 | . | TRBV5-1 | TGCGCCAGCAGCTTGGAAGTGGGGGCCAACACCGGGGAGCTGTTTTTT | CASSLEVGANTGELFF
once | TRBJ1-4 | TRBD1 | TRBV7-2 | TGTGCCAGCAGCTTAGGAGGGACAGAGGGTGAAAAACTGTTTTTT | CASSLGGTEGEKLFF
. | TRBJ1-1 | . | TRBV6-5 | TGTGCCAGCAGTTGGGGCGGGGGGGCGAACACTGAAGCTTTCTTT | CASSWGGGANTEAFF
. | TRBJ2-5 | TRBD2 | TRBV2 | TGTGCCAGCAGTGAACTAGCGGGGGGAGGATCGGAGACCCAGTACTTC | CASSELAGGGSETQYF
. | TRBJ2-5 | . | TRBV5-1 | TGCGCCAGCAGCTTGGCCAGGGAGACCCAGTACTTC | CASSLARETQYF
. | TRBJ2-1 | TRBD1 | TRBV18 | TGTGCCAGCTCATCGGACAGGGGTATTTCGGGAAATGAGCAGTTCTTC | CASSSDRGISGNEQFF
. | TRBJ1-6 | . | TRBV28 | TGTGCCAGCAGTTTCCTGGCCCGCGGGGGGTCCCTCCACTTT | CASSFLARGGSLHF
once | TRBJ2-3 | . | TRBV5-4 | TGTGCCAGCAGCTTGGATACGAACACAGATACGCAGTATTTT | CASSLDTNTDTQYF
. | TRBJ2-3 | . | TRBV6-1 | TGTGCCAGCAGTGACTATACGCAGTATTTT | CASSDYTQYF
. | TRBJ1-1 | . | TRBV10-3 | TGTGCCATCAGGGAGAATGGACAGCAGAACACTGAAGCTTTCTTT | CAIRENGQQNTEAFF
. | TRBJ1-1 | . | TRBV29-1 | TGCAGCCCTGGAGGGAGGAACACTGAAGCTTTCTTT | CSPGGRNTEAFF
. | TRBJ1-1 | . | TRBV5-1 | TGCGCCAGCAGCTTGGTTCAGGGGTCCAACACTGAAGCTTTCTTT | CASSLVQGSNTEAFF
once | TRBJ2-3 | TRBD2 | TRBV29-1 | TGCAGCGCGCGGGGGGGATCGTCAGATACGCAGTATTTT | CSARGGSSDTQYF
once | TRBJ1-4 | TRBD1 | TRBV4-2 | TGTGCCAGCAGCCAAGCCGGGACAGCAACTAATGAAAAACTGTTTTTT | CASSQAGTATNEKLFF
. | TRBJ1-3 | . | TRBV6-5 | TGTGCCAGCAGTTACAAGGGACGGTCCTCTGGAAACACCATATATTTT | CASSYKGRSSGNTIYF
. | TRBJ2-3 | TRBD2 | TRBV9 | TGTGCCAGCAGCGTAGACCGGGGGGGGCCAGATACGCAGTATTTT | CASSVDRGGPDTQYF
. | TRBJ1-5 | TRBD1 | TRBV28 | TGTGCCAGCAGTTTCCACCACCAAGACAGGGCTCAAAATCAGCCCCAGCATTTT | CASSFHHQDRAQNQPQHF
. | TRBJ2-5 | TRBD1 | TRBV18 | TGTGCCAGCTCACGGGGACAGCTCAGTAAGGAGACCCAGTACTTC | CASSRGQLSKETQYF
. | TRBJ2-7 | TRBD1 | TRBV4-1 | TGCGCCAGCAGCGTCCGGGACAGGGACTACGAGCAGTACTTC | CASSVRDRDYEQYF
. | TRBJ2-3 | . | TRBV11-1 | TGTGCCAGCAGCTCTCAAAACACAGATACGCAGTATTTT | CASSSQNTDTQYF
. | TRBJ2-1 | TRBD2 | TRBV27 | TGTGCCAGCAGTCCCTCGACTAGCGGGGGCAGTTACAATGAGCAGTTCTTC | CASSPSTSGGSYNEQFF
few | TRBJ1-6 | . | TRBV5-7 | TGTGCCAGCAGCCAACGCTGTACGCGCAGTAATTCACCCCTCCACTTT | CASSQRCTRSNSPLHF
few | TRBJ1-2 | . | TRBV21-1 | TGTGCCAGCAAGGGACAGTGGTTGTCGTACACCTTC | CASKGQWLSYTF
. | TRBJ1-5 | TRBD1 | TRBV2 | TGTGCCTTCGGTCGGGACAGTAATCAGCCCCAGCATTTT | CAFGRDSNQPQHF
. | TRBJ2-7 | . | TRBV21-1 | TGTGCCAGCATTTCGCGGGGATACGAGCAGTACTTC | CASISRGYEQYF
once | TRBJ1-2 | . | TRBV18 | TGTGCCAGCTCACCCGAACAGGGCCGGTACGGGGGCTACACCTTC | CASSPEQGRYGGYTF
. | TRBJ2-5 | TRBD2 | TRBV7-9 | TGTGCCAGCAGCCCCACCCTAGCGGGGGTAGAGACCCAGTACTTC | CASSPTLAGVETQYF
. | TRBJ1-2 | TRBD1 | TRBV5-4 | TGTGCCAGCGGCATCTGGGGACAGGCCTATGGCTACACCTTC | CASGIWGQAYGYTF
. | TRBJ2-3 | . | TRBV28 | TGTGCCAGCAGTTTGCCCCTAGCGAAGGGCCCGCAGTATTTT | CASSLPLAKGPQYF
. | TRBJ2-5 | TRBD1 | TRBV4-2 | TGTGCCAGCAGCCACCCGGGACAGTATCAAGAGACCCAGTACTTC | CASSHPGQYQETQYF
. | TRBJ2-7 | . | TRBV6-5 | TGTGCCAGCAGTACGACAGTAATGCCCTACGAGCAGTACTTC | CASSTTVMPYEQYF
. | TRBJ2-7 | . | TRBV6-6 | TGTGCCAGCAGCTCTCTCCGGGACTCCCCTCGTTTAGACTTC | CASSSLRDSPRLDF
. | TRBJ1-2 | . | TRBV30 | TGTGCCTGGAGTCGTTCAGGGCGATTCTATGGCTACACCTTC | CAWSRSGRFYGYTF
. | TRBJ2-7 | . | TRBV7-2 | TGTGCCAGCAGACAATTCAATCCCGGAGGAGGCGAGCAGTACTTC | CASRQFNPGGGEQYF
. | TRBJ2-4 | TRBD2 | TRBV5-6 | TGTGCCAGCAGACCCGGGACTAGCGGGAAAAACATTCAGTACTTC | CASRPGTSGKNIQYF
. | TRBJ1-4 | . | TRBV29-1 | TGCAGCGTTGAAGATCCAGGAGTACTTAATGAAAAACTGTTTTTT | CSVEDPGVLNEKLFF
once | TRBJ2-7 | TRBD1 | TRBV7-8 | TGTGCCAGCAGCAAAGGACAGGTCTCCTACGAGCAGTACTTC | CASSKGQVSYEQYF
. | TRBJ2-5 | TRBD2 | TRBV2 | TGTGCCAGCAGTGAACGACTAGCGGGGGGAGAGACCCAGTACTTC | CASSERLAGGETQYF
. | TRBJ1-6 | . | TRBV2 | TGTGCCAGCAGCGCCTGGCAGGGGTCACCCCTCCACTTT | CASSAWQGSPLHF
. | TRBJ2-5 | . | TRBV19 | TGTGCCAGTAGCTCCTATGTGGGGGCGGGGGAGACCCAGTACTTC | CASSSYVGAGETQYF
. | TRBJ2-7 | . | TRBV2 | TGTGCCAGCAGTCAGGTCTACGAGCAGTACTTC | CASSQVYEQYF
. | TRBJ1-6 | TRBD1 | TRBV30 | TGTGCCTGGCCCAGTCCGCTGACAGGGCTAATAGGCAATTCACCCCTCCACTTT | CAWPSPLTGLIGNSPLHF